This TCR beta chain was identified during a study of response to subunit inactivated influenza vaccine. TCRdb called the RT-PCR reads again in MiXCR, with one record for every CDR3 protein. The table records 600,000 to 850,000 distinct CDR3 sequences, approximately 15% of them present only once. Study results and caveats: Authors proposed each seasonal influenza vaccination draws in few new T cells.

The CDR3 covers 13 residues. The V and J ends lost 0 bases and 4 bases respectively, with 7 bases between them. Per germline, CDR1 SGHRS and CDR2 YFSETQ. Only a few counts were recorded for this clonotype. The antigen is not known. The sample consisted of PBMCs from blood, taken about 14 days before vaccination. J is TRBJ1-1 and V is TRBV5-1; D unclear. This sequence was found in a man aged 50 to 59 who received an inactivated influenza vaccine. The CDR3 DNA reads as TGCGCCAGCAGCTTGGACAGTGCCACTGAAGCTTTCTTT. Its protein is CASSLDSATEAFF.